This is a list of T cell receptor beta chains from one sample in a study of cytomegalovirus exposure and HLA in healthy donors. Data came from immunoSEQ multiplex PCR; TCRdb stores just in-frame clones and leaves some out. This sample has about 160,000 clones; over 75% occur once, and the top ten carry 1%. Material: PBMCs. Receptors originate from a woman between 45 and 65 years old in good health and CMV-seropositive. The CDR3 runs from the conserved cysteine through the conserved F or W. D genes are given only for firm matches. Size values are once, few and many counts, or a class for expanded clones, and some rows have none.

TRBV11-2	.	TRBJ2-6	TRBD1	TGTGCCAGCAGCCCGCAGGGGGCTGGGGCCAACGTCCTGACTTTC	CASSPQGAGANVLTF
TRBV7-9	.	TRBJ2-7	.	TGTGCCAGCAGCTTAACGGGTCGGACCTACGAGCAGTACTTC	CASSLTGRTYEQYF
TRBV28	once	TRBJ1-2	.	TGTGCCAGCAGTTCAGGGGCAGCCATCTATGGCTACACCTTC	CASSSGAAIYGYTF
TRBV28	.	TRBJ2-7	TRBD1	TGTGCCAGCAGTCCACAGGGGAGCTCCTACGAGCAGTACTTC	CASSPQGSSYEQYF
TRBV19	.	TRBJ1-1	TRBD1	TGTGCCAGTAGTACGGACAGGGACTTGAACACTGAAGCTTTCTTT	CASSTDRDLNTEAFF
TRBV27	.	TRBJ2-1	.	TGTGCCAGCAGCCCACCGGGACTCGCAAGCAATGAGCAGTTCTTC	CASSPPGLASNEQFF
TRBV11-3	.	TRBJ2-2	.	TGTGCCAGCAGCTCGATCGCCGGCGGGGAGCTGTTTTTT	CASSSIAGGELFF
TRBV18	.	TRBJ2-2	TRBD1	TGTGCCAGCTCACTCTTCGGCTCGCAGGGGGCCGGGGAGCTGTTTTTT	CASSLFGSQGAGELFF
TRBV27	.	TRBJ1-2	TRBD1	TGTGCCAGCAGTCCCCCGGGACAGGGAGTCGGCTACACCTTC	CASSPPGQGVGYTF
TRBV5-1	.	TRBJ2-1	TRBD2	TGCGCCAGTTTCCTAGCGGGGGCGGGGAATGAGCAGTTCTTC	CASFLAGAGNEQFF
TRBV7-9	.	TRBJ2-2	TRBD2	TGTGCCAGCAGCCCCCGGACTAGCAGGAACACCGGGGAGCTGTTTTTT	CASSPRTSRNTGELFF
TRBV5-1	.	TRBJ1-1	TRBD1	TGCGCCAGCAGCTGGGACAGGGGCACTGAAGCTTTCTTT	CASSWDRGTEAFF
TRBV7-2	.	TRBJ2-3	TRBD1	TGTGCCAGCAGCCCCTGGGGACAGGTCGCAGATACGCAGTATTTT	CASSPWGQVADTQYF
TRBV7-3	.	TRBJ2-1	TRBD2	TGTGCCAGCAGCTTATTGCCGCGAGGCGGGAGGTACGATGAGCAGTTCTTC	CASSLLPRGGRYDEQFF
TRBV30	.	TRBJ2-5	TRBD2	TGTGCCTGGAGTGTACGGAGTCGGCTAGCGGGAGCCAAAGAGACCCAGTACTTC	CAWSVRSRLAGAKETQYF
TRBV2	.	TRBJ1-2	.	TGTGCCAGCAGTGAAGCGCACAGAGAGTATGGCTACACCTTC	CASSEAHREYGYTF
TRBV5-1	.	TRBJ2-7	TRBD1	TGCGCCAGCAGCCGCACAGGGGACTCCTACGAGCAGTACTTC	CASSRTGDSYEQYF
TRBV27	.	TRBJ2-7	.	TGTGCCAGCAGTCTTATGGGGGGGGGCAACGAGCAGTACTTC	CASSLMGGGNEQYF
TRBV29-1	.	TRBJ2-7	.	TGCAGCGTGCCCCTAACGGACAAACTCTACGAGCAGTACTTC	CSVPLTDKLYEQYF
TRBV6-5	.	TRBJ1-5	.	TGTGCCAGCAGAGGGGGGGCGGGACAGCCCCAGCATTTT	CASRGGAGQPQHF
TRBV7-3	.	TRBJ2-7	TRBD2	TGTGCCAGCAGCTTAACCACCCTAGCGGGGAACTCCTACGAGCAGTACTTC	CASSLTTLAGNSYEQYF
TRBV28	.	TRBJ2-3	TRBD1	TGTGCCAGCAGTACCCCGGACAGGGCGTTGGGAGATACGCAGTATTTT	CASSTPDRALGDTQYF
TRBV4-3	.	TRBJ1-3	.	TGCGCCAGCAGCCAAGATTCAGGGGCTGGAAACACCATATATTTT	CASSQDSGAGNTIYF
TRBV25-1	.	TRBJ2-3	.	TGTGCCAGCAGTCTAGCCACAGGGACAGATACGCAGTATTTT	CASSLATGTDTQYF
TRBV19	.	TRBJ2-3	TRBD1	TGTGCCAGTAGTATCGGGACAGGGGGCACAGATACGCAGTATTTT	CASSIGTGGTDTQYF
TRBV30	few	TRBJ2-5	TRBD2	TGTGCCTGGAAAAGGGCGGGAGGGGGGGAGCAGTACTTC	CAWKRAGGGEQYF
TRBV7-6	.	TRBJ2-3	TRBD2	TGTGCCAGCAGCTTAGGGCTAGCGGGAGGAGGAGGTTCAGATACGCAGTATTTT	CASSLGLAGGGGSDTQYF
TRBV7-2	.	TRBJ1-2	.	TGTGCCAGCAGCCCTCCCGTGGGCAGGGAGGACGGCTACACCTTC	CASSPPVGREDGYTF
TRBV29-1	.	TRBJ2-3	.	TGCAGCGCTGGCAGGGCGGGCACAGATACGCAGTATTTT	CSAGRAGTDTQYF
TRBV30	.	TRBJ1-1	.	TGTGCCTGGAGCCGGGTATATACTGAAGCTTTCTTT	CAWSRVYTEAFF
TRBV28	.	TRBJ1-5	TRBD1	TGTGCCAGCAGTTCACAGGGGGCGGGGAATCAGCCCCAGCATTTT	CASSSQGAGNQPQHF
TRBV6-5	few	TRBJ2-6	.	TGTGCCAGCAGTTCCAGGATCGGCTCTGGGGCCAACGTCCTGACTTTC	CASSSRIGSGANVLTF
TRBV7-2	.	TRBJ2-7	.	TGTGCCAGCAGCCAGACCTGGGGAGTTTCCGACGAGCAGTACTTC	CASSQTWGVSDEQYF
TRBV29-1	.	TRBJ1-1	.	TGCAGCGTTCCGGGGGTGGGGGGATCGAACACTGAAGCTTTCTTT	CSVPGVGGSNTEAFF
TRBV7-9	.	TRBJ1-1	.	TGTGCCAGCAACTTACAGGAGAACACTGAAGCTTTCTTT	CASNLQENTEAFF
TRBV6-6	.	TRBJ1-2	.	TGTGCCAGCAGTTACTCTTCGGAGGGTGGCTACACCTTC	CASSYSSEGGYTF
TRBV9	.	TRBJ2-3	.	TGTGCCAGCAGCGCAAGAGGGCAAACTAGCACAGATACGCAGTATTTT	CASSARGQTSTDTQYF
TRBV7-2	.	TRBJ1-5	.	TGTGCCAGCACCCGGGACACAAATCAGCCCCAGCATTTT	CASTRDTNQPQHF
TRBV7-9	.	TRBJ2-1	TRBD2	TGTGCCAGCAGCTTAGCTTTCAGGGGAAGGCTAGCGGGGTACAATGAGCAGTTCTTC	CASSLAFRGRLAGYNEQFF
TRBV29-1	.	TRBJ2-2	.	TGCAGCGCCAAGCAATCATCGCTTTCGGGGGAGCTGTTTTTT	CSAKQSSLSGELFF